This is a list of T cell receptor beta chains from one sample in a study of blood T cell repertoires in COVID-19. Measured with immunoSEQ multiplex PCR; TCRdb has only the in-frame clones, and not every one. The sample lists tens of thousands of clones, about 91% occurring once. The specimen sequenced was peripheral blood. The receptor source for this set is a woman aged 65 to 85 with active COVID-19. Each CDR3 is given with its conserved first and last residue. A D gene is named only where the DNA matches it firmly. For some rows the clone size is stated as once, few or many, or as a class when expanded; others skip it.

J gene,D gene,V gene,CDR3 length,clone size,CDR3 DNA,CDR3 protein
TRBJ2-3,.,TRBV13,14,.,TGTGCCAGCAGCTCGGCGGGCTCCACAGATACGCAGTATTTT,CASSSAGSTDTQYF
TRBJ2-3,.,TRBV12-3/TRBV12-4,12,.,TGTGCCAGCAGTTTTGGCTTGTATACGCAGTATTTT,CASSFGLYTQYF
TRBJ2-3,TRBD2,TRBV7-9,15,.,TGTGCCAGCAGCTTAACGGGAGGGCTCTCGAATCCGCAGTATTTT,CASSLTGGLSNPQYF
TRBJ2-5,TRBD2,TRBV10-3,15,.,TGTGCCATCAGTGAAGCGGGAGGGAAGAGAGAGACCCAGTACTTC,CAISEAGGKRETQYF
TRBJ2-7,.,TRBV7-6,14,once,TGTGCCAGCAGCTTAATGGACAGCTCCTACGAGCAGTACTTC,CASSLMDSSYEQYF
TRBJ1-2,.,TRBV4-3,15,few,TGCGCCAGCAGCCAAGATGCTAACCCAACCTATGGCTACACCTTC,CASSQDANPTYGYTF
TRBJ2-5,TRBD2,TRBV5-1,19,.,TGCGCCAGCAGGCTTGGTAGTAGTGGACTAGCGAGCTTTTCGGAGACCCAGTACTTC,CASRLGSSGLASFSETQYF
TRBJ1-3,.,TRBV7-8,14,.,TGTGCCAGCAGCTTAGGACAGGACGGAAACACCATATATTTT,CASSLGQDGNTIYF
TRBJ2-7,.,TRBV5-4,16,.,TGTGCCAGCAGCTTGGCCGAGACTAGGGGCTCCTACGAGCAGTACTTC,CASSLAETRGSYEQYF
TRBJ1-4,TRBD1,TRBV19,14,few,TGTGCCAGTATGGACAGGAGTGGCGATGAAAAACTGTTTTTT,CASMDRSGDEKLFF
TRBJ2-2,TRBD1,TRBV6-1,15,.,TGTGCCAGCAGTGAGGACAGGGCCTGGACCGGGGAGCTGTTTTTT,CASSEDRAWTGELFF
TRBJ2-7,TRBD1,TRBV5-6,17,.,TGTGCCAGCAGTTCACCACCCGGGACAGGGGGTTCCTACGAGCAGTACTTC,CASSSPPGTGGSYEQYF
TRBJ2-5,TRBD1,TRBV19,16,.,TGTGCCAGTAGTCGTCCCCGGGACAGGGGGCGTGAGACCCAGTACTTC,CASSRPRDRGRETQYF
TRBJ2-3,.,TRBV5-4,15,.,TGTGCCAGCAGCTTGGGGGGGGTTAGCACAGATACGCAGTATTTT,CASSLGGVSTDTQYF